The 25 T cell receptor beta chains below were found in one sample sequenced in a study of T-cell reconstitution after alpha-beta-depleted transplantation in children. This sample's TCRbeta library carried unique molecular identifier barcodes. TCRdb passed the PCR reads through MiXCR, listing each CDR3 protein once. The sample yields tens of thousands of distinct CDR3 sequences, more than 5.5% seen once. Sequenced material: PBMCs from the stem cell graft donor, taken from the stem cell graft. All receptors derive from a human donor who donated a stem cell graft to a child with acute lymphoblastic leukemia.

There are many counts of this clonotype. V usage is TRBV3-1 and J usage is TRBJ1-3, with 7 bases that match TRBD1. V was clipped by 5 bases and J by 3 bases; unmatched bases: 4. CDR3 length: 14 residues. From germline, CDR1 is LGHDT and CDR2 YNNKEL (reference sequence). CDR3 in amino acids: CASSSQGFGNTIYF. The CDR3 DNA sequence: TGTGCCAGCAGCTCACAGGGGTTTGGAAACACCATATATTTT.

This clonotype was counted ten times or more. The chain joins TRBV29-1 to TRBJ2-2; possible D gene TRBD1, 5 bases. V was shortened by 4 bases and J by 7 bases, with 13 bases between the two germline ends. From germline, CDR1 is SQVTM and CDR2 ANQGSEA. There are 13 residues in the CDR3. The CDR3 DNA reads as TGCAGCGTTGTTCCAGGGTTAGGCGGGGAGCTGTTTTTT. It encodes CSVVPGLGGELFF.

This clonotype was seen many times. V and J are TRBV27 and TRBJ1-4, with D hard to call. From germline, CDR1 is MNHEY and CDR2 SMNVEV (reference sequence). CDR3 length: 13 residues. V lost 1 base to trimming and J lost 4 bases, with 4 bases between them. DNA of the CDR3: TGTGCCAGCAGTTTATTCTTTAATGAAAAACTGTTTTTT. Its protein product is CASSLFFNEKLFF. Full variable domain (rest looked up from reference TRBV27 and TRBJ1-4): EAQVTQNPRYLITVTGKKLTVTCSQNMNHEYMSWYRQDPGLGLRQIYYSMNVEVTDKGDVPEGYKVSRKEKRNFPLILESPSPNQTSLYFCASSLFFNEKLFFGSGTQLSVL.

This chain links TRBV29-1 with TRBJ1-3, with D possibly TRBD1 on 5 matching bases. V was pared by 6 bases and J by 2 bases, with 11 bases between. The CDR3 loop spans 13 amino acids. Germline V lookup: CDR1 SQVTM, CDR2 ANQGSEA. Here the CDR3 reads CSVSLGAGNTIYF. In DNA form, the CDR3 reads TGCAGCGTCTCCCTAGGGGCTGGAAACACCATATATTTT.

This clonotype showed up many times. The chain combines TRBV11-3 with TRBJ2-1, with 11 bases matching TRBD2. V lost 2 bases to trimming and J lost 0 bases; unmatched junction nucleotides: 6. In germline, CDR1 is SGHNT, CDR2 YENEEA. The CDR3 covers 18 residues. This chain's CDR3 is CASSLTPSGRSSYNEQFF. For the CDR3, the DNA is TGTGCCAGCAGCTTAACCCCTAGCGGGAGGAGCTCCTACAATGAGCAGTTCTTC. Full variable domain (missing parts from reference TRBV11-3 and TRBJ2-1): EAGVVQSPRYKIIEKKQPVAFWCNPISGHNTLYWYLQNLGQGPELLIRYENEEAVDDSQLPKDRFSAERLKGVDSTLKIQPAELGDSAVYLCASSLTPSGRSSYNEQFFGPGTRLTVL.

This clonotype was found many times. The J gene is TRBJ1-4, the V gene TRBV12-3 or TRBV12-4, with a possible D match to TRBD1 (6 bases). The CDR3 spans 15 residues. The germline V and J ends were trimmed by 4 bases and 4 bases, with 13 bases remaining between them. CDR3 amino acids: CASSSTQGINEKLFF. Here the CDR3 DNA reads TGTGCCAGCAGTTCTACCCAGGGGATTAATGAAAAACTGTTTTTT.

The sample holds many counts of this clonotype. The chain employs TRBV5-5 and TRBJ2-7, with D unresolved. This CDR3 has 13 amino acids. Trimming stripped 0 bases from V and 0 bases from J, with 4 bases between. The germline V gene has CDR1 SGHKS and CDR2 YYEKEE (reference sequence). CDR3 protein: CASSLAASYEQYF. The CDR3, as DNA: TGTGCCAGCAGCTTGGCCGCCTCCTACGAGCAGTACTTC.

This clonotype was counted at least ten times. The rearrangement uses TRBV27 and TRBJ2-1; tentatively, D is TRBD1 or TRBD2 (5 bases each). This CDR3 comprises 15 residues. Germline-derived CDR1 and CDR2 are MNHEY and SMNVEV (reference sequence). Trimming removed 2 bases from V and 7 bases from J, with 15 bases in between. CDR3 protein: CASSLVLGAGNEQFF. The DNA of the CDR3 is TGTGCCAGCAGTTTAGTGTTAGGGGCGGGTAATGAGCAGTTCTTC.

This clonotype was seen at least ten times. The chain recombines TRBV6-5 with TRBJ2-2; the D is unclear. Trimming removed 11 bases at V and 7 bases at J, with 14 bases between. The CDR3 has 12 residues. Germline CDR1 MNHEY, CDR2 SVGAGI. The CDR3 coding sequence is TGTGCCGGCTGGGCGGTTGGCGGGGAGCTGTTTTTT. Protein: CAGWAVGGELFF.

This clonotype was picked up a small number of times. The chain couples TRBV29-1 to TRBJ2-2; D unresolved. Trimming left V 6 bases short and J 4 bases short, with 9 bases between. The germline gives CDR1 SQVTM, CDR2 ANQGSEA. The CDR3 spans 12 residues. This CDR3 is CSVVTGTGELFF. The CDR3 DNA follows: TGCAGCGTGGTGACCGGCACCGGGGAGCTGTTTTTT.

This clonotype was detected ten times or more. V gene TRBV24-1 combines with J gene TRBJ2-1; TRBD2 matches 10 bases. CDR3 length: 17 residues. V lost 2 bases, J lost 3 bases, and 6 bases stayed unmatched. CDR1 is KGHDR, CDR2 SFDVKD, per germline. The CDR3, as DNA: TGTGCCACCAGTGATTCCAATGGACTAGCGGTCTACAATGAGCAGTTCTTC. This translates into CATSDSNGLAVYNEQFF.

This clonotype has just a few counts. J is TRBJ2-3 and V is TRBV5-4, with TRBD2 identical over 10 bases. The CDR3 runs 17 residues. The V gene's germline CDR1 is SGHNT and CDR2 YYREEE (reference sequence). The V gene end was trimmed by 4 bases and the J gene end by 6 bases; junction bases not matched to a gene: 14. The CDR3 reads CASSREELAGRADTQYF. The CDR3 bases are TGTGCCAGCAGCCGAGAAGAACTAGCGGGGCGGGCGGATACGCAGTATTTT.

The sample holds many counts of this clonotype. The genes are TRBV11-2 and TRBJ1-1, with D perhaps TRBD1 (5 bases). This CDR3 has 13 residues. Germline V CDR1 and CDR2: SGHAT, FQNNGV. V shed 5 bases and J shed 4 bases, with 11 bases lying between them. Here the CDR3 DNA reads TGTGCCAGCAGCGGAGTGGGGGGCACTGAAGCTTTCTTT. Translating it yields CASSGVGGTEAFF.

This sequence joins TRBV20-1 and TRBJ2-7, with 9 bases fitting TRBD1. CDR3 size: 15 residues. J lost 9 bases, V lost 3 bases, and 15 bases had no gene match. Germline loops: CDR1 DFQATT, CDR2 SNEGSKA (reference sequence). This chain's CDR3 is CSARILGQGMLGQYF. The CDR3 nucleotides are TGCAGTGCTAGGATTTTGGGACAGGGCATGCTTGGGCAGTACTTC.

The rearrangement links TRBV4-1 to TRBJ2-1; TRBD2 agrees at 8 bases. V shed 4 bases, J shed 8 bases, and the junction held 13 bases outside the gene matches. Germline CDR1 reads MGHRA; CDR2 reads YSYEKL. The CDR3 runs to 16 residues. The CDR3 DNA reads TGCGCCAGCAGCCCGCCCGTCGCGGGGGGCGGGGATGAGCAGTTCTTC. Protein: CASSPPVAGGGDEQFF.

This clonotype was seen many times. V gene TRBV19 combines with J gene TRBJ2-3; TRBD2 agrees at 10 bases. Germline loops: CDR1 LNHDA, CDR2 SQIVND (reference sequence). The CDR3 contains 17 residues. Trimming cost V 3 bases and J 4 bases; bases outside gene matches: 10. The CDR3 spells CASSIGRGAGGPDTQYF. As DNA, the CDR3 is TGTGCCAGTAGTATTGGGCGAGGAGCGGGAGGGCCAGATACGCAGTATTTT.

The sample holds many counts of this clonotype. The chain links TRBV29-1 to TRBJ1-1; the D is unclear. The CDR3 is made up of 11 amino acids. CDR1 is SQVTM and CDR2 is ANQGSEA in the germline V gene. Trimming left V 1 base short and J 1 base short, with 1 base between. This CDR3 reads CSVEANTEAFF. CDR3 nucleotide sequence: TGCAGCGTTGAAGCGAACACTGAAGCTTTCTTT.

V usage is TRBV29-1 and J usage is TRBJ2-1, with no clear D. The CDR3 totals 12 residues. Germline V lookup: CDR1 SQVTM, CDR2 ANQGSEA. The V gene lost 5 bases and the J gene lost 0 bases, with 5 bases spanning the gap. CDR3 region: CSVPVSYNEQFF. As DNA, the CDR3 is TGCAGCGTTCCCGTCTCCTACAATGAGCAGTTCTTC.

This clonotype occurred many times. J is TRBJ2-7 and V is TRBV5-5, with D possibly being TRBD2 (5 bases). V lost 0 bases and J lost 0, with 10 bases in between. Germline CDR1 and CDR2: SGHKS and YYEKEE (reference sequence). This CDR3 is built from 15 residues. CDR3 coding DNA: TGTGCCAGCAGCTTGGGGGCTAGCTACTCCTACGAGCAGTACTTC. Its protein product is CASSLGASYSYEQYF.

The genes are TRBV6-5 and TRBJ1-2; D is perhaps TRBD1 (6 bases). The CDR3 length is 15 residues. Germline V CDR1 and CDR2: MNHEY, SVGAGI. With 2 bases removed from V and 5 bases from J, the gap between germline ends came to 15 bases. The CDR3 nucleotides read TGTGCCAGCAGTTACCCGCAGGGGAATAATTATGGCTACACCTTC. Its translation is CASSYPQGNNYGYTF.

This clonotype has a count of ten or more. This rearrangement joins TRBV3-2 to TRBJ2-2; TRBD1 is the table's D call and was not checked against the DNA. TRBV3-2 is a pseudogene locus. The CDR3 is made up of 15 amino acids. CDR3 protein: CASSLGTGETGELFF. DNA for the CDR3: TGTGCCAGCAGCCTGGGTACGGGGGAGACCGGGGAGCTGTTTTTT.

J is TRBJ2-1 and V is TRBV19; D not resolved. This CDR3 has 13 amino acids. Looked up from germline, CDR1 is LNHDA and CDR2 is SQIVND (reference sequence). Trimming shortened V by 8 bases and J by 0 bases, and 8 bases separated the two germline ends. The CDR3 sequence: CASSKSSYNEQFF. The DNA for the CDR3 is TGTGCCAGTTCCAAGAGCTCCTACAATGAGCAGTTCTTC.

This clonotype came up many times. V usage is TRBV20-1 and J usage is TRBJ2-2; weak D call: TRBD1 (5 bases). The V and J ends lost 1 base and 4 bases respectively, with 13 bases between them. Germline lookup yields CDR1 DFQATT and CDR2 SNEGSKA (reference sequence). This CDR3 has 15 amino acids. CDR3 sequence reads: CSARVQGRATGELFF. Written as DNA, the CDR3 is TGCAGTGCTAGAGTTCAGGGTCGGGCCACCGGGGAGCTGTTTTTT.

This clonotype was seen many times. The CDR3 loop is CASSSTGVRETQYF. The CDR3, as DNA: TGTGCCAGCAGTTCCACGGGAGTACGAGAGACCCAGTACTTC. The genes are TRBV27 and TRBJ2-5; possible D gene TRBD2, 6 bases. The CDR3 sequence is 14 residues long. V was cut by 4 bases and J by 4 bases, with 13 bases left in between. The germline V gene encodes CDR1 MNHEY and CDR2 SMNVEV (reference sequence).

This clonotype came up many times. As DNA, the CDR3 is TGTGCCCCCGCGACAACTAATGAAAAACTGTTTTTT. Protein product: CAPATTNEKLFF. The V call is TRBV24-1, the J call TRBJ1-4; D call uncertain. Germline lookup yields CDR1 KGHDR and CDR2 SFDVKD. V was clipped by 12 bases and J by 0 bases, with 7 bases between them. The CDR3 totals 12 residues.